A single sample is the source of the 13 T cell receptor beta chains below, sequenced in a study of blood T cell repertoires in COVID-19 (dated by TCRdb to the early 2020s). Library generation was performed with the immunoSEQ multiplex PCR assay. The immuneACCESS repertoire file appears here via TCRdb, limited to in-frame rearrangements. These files lack a portion of the clones; in checked studies, under half of the deficit traces to unresolved V genes, and the cause of the others is not known. The table for this sample lists about 170,000 clones; about 85% of them were counted only once. About 1.2% of the sample rests with the top ten. Sequencing was carried out using peripheral blood. The receptors originated from a man aged 55 to 70 who had recovered from COVID-19.

This chain uses TRBV19 with TRBJ1-1; unclear D gene. The CDR3 loop spans 14 amino acids. V was trimmed by 5 bases and J by 6 bases, leaving 16 bases between them. Per the germline V gene, CDR1 is LNHDA and CDR2 is SQIVND (reference sequence). CDR3 residues: CASSLLREHPEAFF. The CDR3 DNA is TGTGCCAGTAGTCTTCTTCGTGAGCACCCTGAAGCTTTCTTT.

This sequence joins TRBV7-2 and TRBJ1-3; 11 bases align to TRBD1. The CDR3 length is 15 residues. V lost 4 bases to trimming and J lost 8 bases; unmatched junction nucleotides: 7. Germline-derived CDR1 and CDR2 are SGHTA and FQGNSA. In nucleotides, the CDR3 is TGTGCCAGCAGCTGGGGGACAGGGGGTTCGGACACCATATATTTT. This translates into CASSWGTGGSDTIYF.

There are many counts of this clone. J is TRBJ2-2 and V is TRBV3-1 (or the pseudogene TRBV3-2); D is unclear. V lost 1 base to trimming and J lost 4 bases, with 13 bases between them. CDR3 length: 16 residues. CDR1 is LGHDT and CDR2 is YNNKEL in the germline V gene (reference sequence). The CDR3 protein is CASSQVGLGFTGELFF. The DNA for the CDR3 is TGTGCCAGCAGCCAAGTGGGCTTGGGTTTCACCGGGGAGCTGTTTTTT.

The J gene is TRBJ2-7, the V gene TRBV7-6; 10 bases are a match to TRBD1. Trimming cost V 2 bases and J 5 bases; bases outside gene matches: 12. Per germline, CDR1 SGHVS and CDR2 FNYEAQ. The CDR3 has 17 amino acids. CDR3 sequence reads: CASSLTPRGQGTNEQYF. Written as DNA, the CDR3 is TGTGCCAGCAGCTTAACTCCCCGGGGACAGGGGACCAACGAGCAGTACTTC.

This chain connects TRBV5-1 to TRBJ1-6; no firm D call. The germline V and J ends were trimmed by 0 bases and 5 bases, with 9 bases remaining between them. CDR3 size: 15 residues. Germline values: CDR1 SGHRS, CDR2 YFSETQ. CDR3 coding DNA: TGCGCCAGCAGCTTGGGTGGGCAGGATAATTCACCCCTCCACTTT. It specifies CASSLGGQDNSPLHF.

The rearrangement links TRBV12-3 or TRBV12-4 to TRBJ1-6, with unresolved D. V lost 6 bases and J 9 bases, leaving 9 bases between the germline ends. This CDR3 has 12 amino acids. The CDR3 bases are TGTGCCAGCAGAACTTGGAGTTCACCCCTCCACTTT. It codes for CASRTWSSPLHF.

The chain employs TRBV9 and TRBJ2-1; D may be TRBD2 (7 bases). The CDR3 covers 15 residues. Germline CDR1 is SGDLS and CDR2 is YYNGEE. The ends were cut back, 3 bases at V and 4 bases at J, with 14 bases in the middle. In DNA form, the CDR3 reads TGTGCCAGCAGCGCCTTCCGGGGGGCTTACAATGAGCAGTTCTTC. This sequence encodes CASSAFRGAYNEQFF.

Here the CDR3 DNA reads TGTGCTAGTGGTGTAATTAGCGGGGGGCGCACAGATACGCAGTATTTT. Protein product: CASGVISGGRTDTQYF. This chain connects TRBV12-5 to TRBJ2-3; TRBD2 aligns across 10 bases. The CDR3 length is 16 residues. Germline trimming cut 5 bases from V and 1 base from J; bases unmatched to any gene: 6. Germline-derived CDR1 and CDR2 are LGHNT and FRNRAP.

This clone was found once. The genes are TRBV9 and TRBJ1-2; 7 bases match TRBD1. Losses at the gene ends were 3 bases for V and 8 bases for J; bases not matched to a gene: 4. Germline V gene sequence: CDR1 SGDLS, CDR2 YYNGEE. This CDR3 region has 12 residues. The CDR3 protein is CASSAQGKGYTF. CDR3 nucleotide sequence: TGTGCCAGCAGCGCACAGGGGAAAGGCTACACCTTC.

This sequence joins TRBV30 and TRBJ1-5, with a tentative D call TRBD1 (6 bases). Germline values: CDR1 GTSNPN, CDR2 SVGIG (reference sequence). V was pared by 0 bases and J by 5 bases, with 11 bases between. The CDR3 covers 14 residues. The CDR3 is CAWSVRDTDQPQHF. The CDR3, as DNA: TGTGCCTGGAGTGTCCGGGACACCGATCAGCCCCAGCATTTT. Full variable domain (missing parts from reference TRBV30 and TRBJ1-5): SQTIHQWPATLVQPVGSPLSLECTVEGTSNPNLYWYRQAAGRGLQLLFYSVGIGQISSEVPQNLSASRPQDRQFILSSKKLLLSDSGFYLCAWSVRDTDQPQHFGDGTRLSIL.

This chain uses TRBV5-1 with TRBJ2-5; the D is unclear. The CDR3 is 14 residues long. CDR1 and CDR2 (germline): SGHRS, YFSETQ. V was trimmed by 1 base and J by 9 bases, leaving 16 bases between them. The CDR3 sequence: CASSLKWATQSQYF. The CDR3 DNA reads TGCGCCAGCAGCTTGAAGTGGGCTACCCAGTCCCAGTACTTC.

V usage is TRBV14 and J usage is TRBJ2-7, with D maybe TRBD2 (6 bases). Germline-derived CDR1 and CDR2 are SGHDN and FVKESK. CDR3 length: 14 residues. V dropped 4 bases and J dropped 7 bases, with 17 bases sitting between them. The CDR3 spells CASSRPGGAWEQYF. CDR3 sequence (DNA): TGTGCCAGCAGCCGGCCAGGAGGGGCGTGGGAGCAGTACTTC.

This chain connects TRBV7-9 to TRBJ1-5; possible D gene TRBD1, 6 bases. The CDR3 is made up of 16 amino acids. Germline V CDR1 and CDR2: SEHNR, FQNEAQ (reference sequence). V was trimmed by 5 bases and J by 1 base, leaving 15 bases between them. This CDR3 reads CASSRAGGNSNQPQHF. The CDR3 coding sequence is TGTGCCAGCAGCCGTGCGGGGGGCAACAGCAATCAGCCCCAGCATTTT.